A single sample is the source of the 28 T cell receptor beta chains below, sequenced in a study of T cells in Graves' hyperthyroidism and ophthalmopathy. Amplification of TCR beta CDR3 regions was performed using RNA transcripts as template. The study used the HTBI primer set for a first-round RT-PCR of the TCR CDR3. TCRdb fed the multiplex PCR reads into MiXCR, producing one record per CDR3 protein. Among hundreds of thousands of distinct CDR3 sequences listed, approximately 14% were seen once. Sequenced material: blood. These receptors were collected from a man between 18 and 35 years old with Graves' ophthalmopathy.

This clonotype came up many times. The genes are TRBV11-2 and TRBJ1-1; D uncertain. Germline V CDR1 and CDR2: SGHAT, FQNNGV. The CDR3 is 13 residues long. The V end was cut by 9 bases, the J end by 0 bases, with 11 bases between. CDR3 nucleotides: TGTGCCAGTGCACGGCACATGAACACTGAAGCTTTCTTT. As protein: CASARHMNTEAFF.

This clonotype occurred many times. V gene TRBV3-1 combines with J gene TRBJ1-2; maybe TRBD1 (5 bases). V was cut by 6 bases and J by 6 bases, with 14 bases left in between. This CDR3 spans 13 amino acids. Germline loops: CDR1 LGHDT, CDR2 YNNKEL (reference sequence). The CDR3 DNA is TGTGCCAGCAGGACCTCGGGGCAGGATGGCTACACCTTC. Translating it yields CASRTSGQDGYTF.

A few counts support this clonotype. The genes are TRBV18 and TRBJ1-4, with 7 bases lining up with TRBD1. V shed 3 bases and J 4 bases; nucleotides not matched to a gene: 8. The CDR3 runs to 16 residues. CDR1 and CDR2 from the germline V gene are KGHSH and LQKENI. The CDR3 spells CASSPRTGADNEKLFF. CDR3 nucleotide sequence: TGTGCCAGCTCACCCCGTACAGGGGCCGATAATGAAAAACTGTTTTTT.

At least ten counts were recorded for this clonotype. The chain uses TRBV30 and TRBJ1-1; D gene unclear. The CDR3 contains 15 residues. Trimming took 3 bases from V and 3 from J, leaving 17 bases between them. Germline V CDR1 and CDR2: GTSNPN, SVGIG (reference sequence). CDR3 residues: CAWRAQVREDTEAFF. CDR3 sequence (DNA): TGTGCCTGGAGAGCCCAGGTTCGAGAGGACACTGAAGCTTTCTTT.

This clonotype was seen many times. The rearrangement joins TRBV6-1 to TRBJ1-1; tentative D call: TRBD1 (5 bases). The CDR3 sequence is 14 residues long. Germline V CDR1 and CDR2: MNHNS, SASEGT. Deletions cut 5 bases from V and 1 base from J, with 11 bases between. As DNA, the CDR3 is TGTGCCAGCAGTCCCGGGGCCGGGAACACTGAAGCTTTCTTT. This translates into CASSPGAGNTEAFF.

This clonotype was seen ten or more times. The V and J genes are TRBV12-3 or TRBV12-4 and TRBJ2-5, with TRBD2 matching over 7 bases. This CDR3 contains 14 residues. V gave up 3 bases and J gave up 5 bases; unmatched junction bases: 6. Here the CDR3 DNA reads TGTGCCAGCAGTTTTTTGGGGGGGGGGGAGACCCAGTACTTC. Translated: CASSFLGGGETQYF.

This clonotype was seen only a few times. The chain uses TRBV4-2 and TRBJ1-1, with D possibly being TRBD1 (5 bases). Deletions cut 2 bases from V and 6 bases from J, with 10 bases between. The CDR3 length is 13 residues. Germline CDR1 is LGHNA and CDR2 is YNFKEQ. As DNA, the CDR3 is TGTGCCAGCAGCCAACGCAGGGCGTCTGAAGCTTTCTTT. Translating it yields CASSQRRASEAFF.

The rearrangement uses TRBV15 and TRBJ1-2; D is undetermined. Trimming removed 0 bases at V and 7 bases at J, with 12 bases between. CDR1 is LNHNV, CDR2 YYDKDF, per germline (reference sequence). The CDR3 runs 14 residues. CDR3 nucleotide sequence: TGTGCCACCAGCAGAGATCTAGGCAGTACTGGCTACACCTTC. Translation: CATSRDLGSTGYTF.

This clonotype was found many times. This chain connects TRBV2 to TRBJ1-6; 11 bases match TRBD1. Germline V gene lookup returns CDR1 SNHLY and CDR2 FYNNEI. V gave up 6 bases and J gave up 10 bases; unmatched junction bases: 5. The CDR3 extends over 14 amino acids. The CDR3 DNA follows: TGTGCCAGCAGGGGACAGGGGGGAACCTCACCCCTCCACTTT. Amino acids: CASRGQGGTSPLHF.

This clonotype was recorded many times. The rearrangement uses TRBV2 and TRBJ2-1, with D hard to call. The CDR3 contains 12 residues. Germline loops: CDR1 SNHLY, CDR2 FYNNEI. The ends were cut back, 4 bases at V and 5 bases at J, with 6 bases in the middle. This CDR3 reads CASSGLHNEQFF. The CDR3 region has the DNA TGTGCCAGCAGTGGGCTCCACAATGAGCAGTTCTTC.

This clonotype has at least ten counts. V gene TRBV11-3 combines with J gene TRBJ2-1, with D possibly TRBD1 on 6 matching bases. Trimming cost V 2 bases and J 8 bases, with 10 bases left between them. CDR3 length equals 13 residues. Germline CDR1 and CDR2: SGHNT and YENEEA. CDR3: CASSLTGSDEQFF. In nucleotides, the CDR3 is TGTGCCAGCAGCTTAACAGGGTCAGATGAGCAGTTCTTC.

Comments on this clonotype: Germline and junction disagree at one end, which may indicate a read error. V and J are TRBV20-1 and TRBJ2-5; no clear D. This CDR3 has 12 residues. Germline V gene sequence: CDR1 DFQATT, CDR2 SNEGSKA (reference sequence). This CDR3 reads CSARDTGEAQYF. CDR3 coding DNA: TGCAGTGCTAGAGATACCGGAGAGGCCCAGTACTTC.

A single count supports this clonotype. The chain couples TRBV7-2 to TRBJ2-5; 7 nucleotides agree with TRBD2. The CDR3 totals 15 residues. Germline V gene sequence: CDR1 SGHTA, CDR2 FQGNSA. The J segment lost 3 bases and the V segment lost 6 bases, leaving 10 bases of the junction unmatched. CDR3: CASSRASGGEETQYF. Written as DNA, the CDR3 is TGTGCCAGCAGTAGGGCTAGCGGAGGAGAAGAGACCCAGTACTTC.

This clonotype came up many times. The V call is TRBV10-1, the J call TRBJ2-7; a possible D gene is TRBD2 (6 bases). Trimming cost V 3 bases and J 2 bases, with 17 bases left between them. This CDR3 region has 16 residues. CDR1 and CDR2 from the germline V gene are WNHNN and SYGVQD (reference sequence). In DNA, the CDR3 is TGCGCCAGCAGTGAAGGTTCCGCGGGGCTCACCTACGAGCAGTACTTC. This translates into CASSEGSAGLTYEQYF.

This clonotype was detected only a few times. The chain is built from TRBV14 and TRBJ2-1; D perhaps matches TRBD2 (6 bases). V was shortened by 1 base and J by 3 bases, with 10 bases between the two germline ends. The CDR3 has 15 amino acids. Germline CDR1 reads SGHDN; CDR2 reads FVKESK. CDR3 DNA: TGTGCCAGCAGCCAAGTACTAGCCAGCTACAATGAGCAGTTCTTC. Encoded protein: CASSQVLASYNEQFF. Combining the CDR3 with reference TRBV14 and TRBJ2-1 gives the whole variable domain EAGVTQFPSHSVIEKGQTVTLRCDPISGHDNLYWYRRVMGKEIKFLLHFVKESKQDESGMPNNRFLAERTGGTYSTLKVQPAELEDSGVYFCASSQVLASYNEQFFGPGTRLTVL.

The sample holds many counts of this clonotype. The V call is TRBV29-1, the J call TRBJ2-7; tentatively, D is TRBD2 (6 bases). The germline V and J ends were trimmed by 4 bases and 6 bases, with 16 bases remaining between them. The CDR3 length is 13 residues. CDR1 is SQVTM and CDR2 is ANQGSEA in the germline V gene. CDR3 sequence reads: CSVGGDPASEQYF. The CDR3 DNA is TGCAGCGTTGGCGGGGATCCCGCGTCCGAGCAGTACTTC.

V and J are TRBV4-1 and TRBJ2-5, with 11 nucleotides matching TRBD2. The CDR3 has 16 amino acids. After removal of 2 bases from V and 1 base from J, the junction contained 3 bases not matched to a gene. Germline CDR1 reads MGHRA; CDR2 reads YSYEKL. The CDR3 here is CASSQRLAGIQETQYF. Written as DNA, the CDR3 is TGCGCCAGCAGCCAAAGACTAGCGGGGATCCAAGAGACCCAGTACTTC.

The chain carries TRBV6-1 and TRBJ1-5; D is possibly TRBD1 (6 bases). V was shortened by 7 bases and J by 5 bases, with 12 bases between the two germline ends. CDR1 is MNHNS, CDR2 SASEGT, per germline. The CDR3 covers 13 residues. CDR3 sequence (DNA): TGTGCCAGCACCATGGGGGGCCATCAGCCCCAGCATTTT. Its translation is CASTMGGHQPQHF.

This clonotype was detected only a few times. The V gene is TRBV7-6, the J gene TRBJ1-5; D remains ambiguous. The CDR3 runs to 13 residues. Germline V gene data show CDR1 as SGHVS and CDR2 as FNYEAQ. Deletions cut 1 base from V and 5 bases from J, with 6 bases between. In DNA, the CDR3 is TGTGCCAGCAGCTTAGACAGCGATCAGCCCCAGCATTTT. It translates to CASSLDSDQPQHF.

In its sample, this clonotype was seen a few times. This sequence joins TRBV10-3 and TRBJ2-5, with 12 nucleotides matching TRBD2. The V gene end was trimmed by 4 bases and the J gene end by 1 base; junction bases not matched to a gene: 10. The germline CDR1 and CDR2 sequences are ENHRY and SYGVKD. This CDR3 contains 18 residues. This chain's CDR3 is CAISGRGTSGRAQETQYF. CDR3 in DNA: TGTGCCATCAGTGGCCGCGGGACTAGCGGGCGGGCCCAAGAGACCCAGTACTTC.

In its sample, this clonotype was seen many times. This chain uses TRBV20-1 with TRBJ2-2, with 13 bases lining up with TRBD2. This CDR3 is 16 amino acids long. V gave up 2 bases and J gave up 5 bases; unmatched junction bases: 5. The germline CDR1 and CDR2 sequences are DFQATT and SNEGSKA (reference sequence). CDR3 sequence reads: CSARHAGLAGTGELFF. The CDR3 DNA reads as TGCAGTGCTAGACACGCGGGACTAGCGGGAACCGGGGAGCTGTTTTTT.

This clonotype was found many times. The chain uses TRBV6-6 and TRBJ1-2, with D hard to call. The V and J ends lost 2 bases and 4 bases respectively, with 8 bases between them. Germline V gene data show CDR1 as MNHNY and CDR2 as SVGAGI (reference sequence). The CDR3 length is 13 residues. DNA for the CDR3: TGTGCCAGCAGTTACGCAGTTAGCTATGGCTACACCTTC. It encodes CASSYAVSYGYTF.

V gene TRBV19 combines with J gene TRBJ1-6; 8 bases map to TRBD1. Germline V gives CDR1 LNHDA, CDR2 SQIVND (reference sequence). The CDR3 is 14 amino acids. J gave up 10 bases and V 5 bases, and 7 bases lay outside the gene matches. Written as DNA, the CDR3 is TGTGCCAGTAGTTCATGGACAGGGTTGTCACCCCTCCACTTT. It specifies CASSSWTGLSPLHF.

Details on this clonotype: This could be a read error, since a much larger clone is one nucleotide away. The chain employs TRBV6-5 and TRBJ2-6; 9 nucleotides match TRBD2. Germline V gives CDR1 MNHEY, CDR2 SVGAGI. The length of the CDR3 is 19 residues. DNA for the CDR3: TGTGCCAGCAGTTACTTTGGCGCGGGAGGGCTCTCTGGGACCAACGTCCTGACTTTC. Translating it yields CASSYFGAGGLSGTNVLTF.

There are a few counts of this clonotype. The chain employs TRBV4-1 and TRBJ2-7, with 8 nucleotides matching TRBD1. V lost 4 bases and J lost 3; bases outside the gene matches: 11. The germline V gene has CDR1 MGHRA and CDR2 YSYEKL. The CDR3 loop spans 16 amino acids. The CDR3 protein is CASSRPPGTGDYEQYF. DNA for the CDR3: TGCGCCAGCAGCCGGCCCCCCGGGACAGGCGACTACGAGCAGTACTTC.

This clonotype was picked up many times. At one end, the junction sequence differs from germline, possibly due to a read error. The chain couples TRBV4-1 to TRBJ2-5; D gene uncertain. The germline CDR1 and CDR2 sequences are MGHRA and YSYEKL. The CDR3 runs 12 residues. CDR3 sequence reads: CASSQNQETQYF. CDR3 DNA: TGTGCCAGCAGCCAAAATCAAGAGACCCAGTACTTC.

This clonotype has a handful of counts. This chain connects TRBV24-1 to TRBJ2-5; the D call may be TRBD1 or TRBD2 (5 bases each). Trimming removed 4 bases from V and 3 bases from J, with 14 bases in between. Germline V gives CDR1 KGHDR, CDR2 SFDVKD. The CDR3 sequence is 15 residues long. The DNA for the CDR3 is TGTGCCACCAGTGACCCGGGACGGCTGAAAGAGACCCAGTACTTC. It encodes CATSDPGRLKETQYF.

This chain uses TRBV20-1 with TRBJ1-3, with a tentative D call TRBD1 (5 bases). Trimming shortened V by 4 bases and J by 0 bases, and 13 bases separated the two germline ends. Germline V gene data show CDR1 as DFQATT and CDR2 as SNEGSKA (reference sequence). This CDR3 has 15 amino acids. CDR3: CSAIPDKLSGNTIYF. The CDR3 DNA follows: TGCAGTGCTATCCCGGACAAACTCTCTGGAAACACCATATATTTT.